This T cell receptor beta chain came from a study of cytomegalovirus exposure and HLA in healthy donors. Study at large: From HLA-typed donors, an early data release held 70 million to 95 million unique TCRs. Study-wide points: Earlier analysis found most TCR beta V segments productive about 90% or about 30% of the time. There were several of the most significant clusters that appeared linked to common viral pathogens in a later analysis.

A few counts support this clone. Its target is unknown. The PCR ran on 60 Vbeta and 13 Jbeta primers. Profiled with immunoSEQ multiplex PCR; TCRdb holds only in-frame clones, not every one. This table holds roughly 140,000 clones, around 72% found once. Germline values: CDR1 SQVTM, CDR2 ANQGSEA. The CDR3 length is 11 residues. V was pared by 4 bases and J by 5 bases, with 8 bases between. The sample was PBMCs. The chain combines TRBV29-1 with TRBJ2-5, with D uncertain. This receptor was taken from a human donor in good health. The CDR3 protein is CSVVPPETQYF. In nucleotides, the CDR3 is TGCAGCGTTGTCCCCCCTGAGACCCAGTACTTC.